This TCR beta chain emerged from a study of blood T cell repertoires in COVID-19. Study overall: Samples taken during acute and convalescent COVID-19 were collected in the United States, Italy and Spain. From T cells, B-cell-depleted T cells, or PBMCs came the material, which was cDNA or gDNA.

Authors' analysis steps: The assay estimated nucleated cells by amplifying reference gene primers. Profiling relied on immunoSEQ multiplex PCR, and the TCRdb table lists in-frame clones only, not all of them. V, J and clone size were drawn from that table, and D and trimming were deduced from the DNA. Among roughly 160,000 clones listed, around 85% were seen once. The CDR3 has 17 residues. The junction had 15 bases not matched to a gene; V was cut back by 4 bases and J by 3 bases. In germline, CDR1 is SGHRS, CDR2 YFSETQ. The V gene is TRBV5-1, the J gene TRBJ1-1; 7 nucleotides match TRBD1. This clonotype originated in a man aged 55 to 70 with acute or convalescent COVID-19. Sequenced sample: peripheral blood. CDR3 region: CASSITGVGGKDTEAFF. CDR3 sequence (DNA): TGCGCCAGCAGCATTACAGGGGTTGGAGGGAAGGACACTGAAGCTTTCTTT.